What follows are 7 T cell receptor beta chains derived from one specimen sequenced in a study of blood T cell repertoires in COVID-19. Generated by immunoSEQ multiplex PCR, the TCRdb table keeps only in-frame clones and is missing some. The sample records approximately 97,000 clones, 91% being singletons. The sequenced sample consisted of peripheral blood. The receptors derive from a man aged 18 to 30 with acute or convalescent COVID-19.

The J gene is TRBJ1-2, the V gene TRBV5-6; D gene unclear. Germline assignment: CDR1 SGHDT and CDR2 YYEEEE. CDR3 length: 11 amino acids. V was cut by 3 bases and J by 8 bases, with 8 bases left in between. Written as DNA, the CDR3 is TGTGCCAGCAGCTCTGGACTCGGCTACACCTTC. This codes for CASSSGLGYTF.

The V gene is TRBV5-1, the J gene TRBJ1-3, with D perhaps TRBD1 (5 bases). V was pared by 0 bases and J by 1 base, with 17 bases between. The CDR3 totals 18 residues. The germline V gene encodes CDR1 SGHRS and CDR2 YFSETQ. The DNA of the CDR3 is TGCGCCAGCAGCTTGGCCGGGGGGACCTTGCTATCTGGAAACACCATATATTTT. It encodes CASSLAGGTLLSGNTIYF.

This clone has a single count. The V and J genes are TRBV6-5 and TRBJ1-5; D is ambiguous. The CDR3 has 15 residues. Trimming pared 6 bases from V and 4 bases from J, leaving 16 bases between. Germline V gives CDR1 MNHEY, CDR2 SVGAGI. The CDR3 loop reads CASRSFSEWNQPQHF. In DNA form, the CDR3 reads TGTGCCAGCAGATCCTTCTCGGAGTGGAATCAGCCCCAGCATTTT.

This CDR3 is CASSTDRYQPQHF. The CDR3, as DNA: TGTGCCAGTAGTACGGACAGGTATCAGCCCCAGCATTTT. This chain connects TRBV19 to TRBJ1-5; TRBD1 agrees at 7 bases. After removal of 4 bases from V and 5 bases from J, the junction contained 2 bases not matched to a gene. The CDR3 runs to 13 residues. Germline-derived CDR1 and CDR2 are LNHDA and SQIVND (reference sequence).

Here the CDR3 DNA reads TGCGCCAGCAGCTTGTCTCCTGACAGGGAAGCTTTCTTT. Translation: CASSLSPDREAFF. This chain links TRBV5-1 with TRBJ1-1, with a possible D match to TRBD1 (6 bases). This CDR3 region has 13 residues. Trimming removed 1 base at V and 8 bases at J, with 12 bases between. Germline lookup yields CDR1 SGHRS and CDR2 YFSETQ.

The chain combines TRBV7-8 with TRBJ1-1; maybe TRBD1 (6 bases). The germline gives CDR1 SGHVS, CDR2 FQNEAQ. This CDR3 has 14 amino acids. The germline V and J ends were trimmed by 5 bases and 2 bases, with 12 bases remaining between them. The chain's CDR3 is CASSKIRGNTEAFF. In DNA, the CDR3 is TGTGCCAGCAGCAAAATCAGGGGAAACACTGAAGCTTTCTTT.

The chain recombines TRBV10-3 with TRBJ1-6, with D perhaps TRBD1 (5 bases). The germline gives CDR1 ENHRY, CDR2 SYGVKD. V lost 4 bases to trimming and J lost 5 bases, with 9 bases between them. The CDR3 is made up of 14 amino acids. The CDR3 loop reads CAISVSRDNSPLHF. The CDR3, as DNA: TGTGCCATCAGTGTAAGCAGGGATAATTCACCCCTCCACTTT.